This is a list of T cell receptor beta chains from one sample in a study of blood T cell repertoires in COVID-19. Libraries were prepared by immunoSEQ multiplex PCR; TCRdb keeps only in-frame clonotypes and omits some of them. The sample carries roughly 160,000 clones, 81% recorded once. The sequenced material came from PBMCs or T cells enriched from blood (not recorded which). These receptors were taken from a woman in her 40s with acute COVID-19. CDR3s include the opening cysteine and the closing phenylalanine or tryptophan. D genes are given only for firm matches. Rows may omit the clone size; those that give it use once, few, many or a size class.

clone size	V gene	J gene	D gene	CDR3 protein	CDR3 DNA
-	TRBV29-1	TRBJ1-2	TRBD1	CSAGTGGSRAYGYTF	TGCAGCGCCGGGACAGGGGGCAGTAGGGCCTATGGCTACACCTTC
-	TRBV14	TRBJ2-2	-	CASSQVTGGELFF	TGTGCCAGCAGCCAAGTGACTGGTGGGGAGCTGTTTTTT
-	TRBV7-8	TRBJ2-3	TRBD2	CASSLASGNTDTQYF	TGTGCCAGCAGCTTGGCTAGCGGGAACACAGATACGCAGTATTTT
-	TRBV2	TRBJ1-5	TRBD1	CASTPGQGGQPQHF	TGTGCCAGCACGCCCGGACAGGGAGGGCAGCCCCAGCATTTT
-	TRBV6-6	TRBJ2-3	TRBD2	CASSSEGGQDTQYF	TGTGCCAGCAGTTCGGAGGGAGGGCAGGATACGCAGTATTTT
-	TRBV12-3/TRBV12-4	TRBJ2-3	-	CASSTFAGDTQYF	TGTGCCAGCAGTACATTCGCTGGAGATACGCAGTATTTT
-	TRBV11-1	TRBJ1-1	-	CASSLVTETEAFF	TGTGCCAGCAGCTTAGTCACGGAGACTGAAGCTTTCTTT
-	TRBV27	TRBJ2-2	-	CASSWLNTGELFF	TGTGCCAGCAGTTGGCTCAACACCGGGGAGCTGTTTTTT
-	TRBV7-3	TRBJ2-1	-	CASSFSGANEQFF	TGTGCCAGCAGCTTCAGCGGTGCCAATGAGCAGTTCTTC
-	TRBV6-5	TRBJ2-7	TRBD1	CASSWDRESVYEQYF	TGTGCCAGCAGTTGGGACAGGGAGAGCGTTTACGAGCAGTACTTC
-	TRBV30	TRBJ1-2	-	CAWIRRAEGYTF	TGTGCCTGGATAAGGAGGGCGGAAGGCTACACCTTC
few	TRBV5-1	TRBJ1-4	-	CASSLGLVAGANEKLFF	TGCGCCAGCAGCTTGGGGCTAGTGGCAGGGGCTAATGAAAAACTGTTTTTT
-	TRBV7-9	TRBJ2-1	TRBD2	CASSLVGGVPNEQFF	TGTGCCAGCAGCTTAGTCGGGGGGGTACCTAATGAGCAGTTCTTC
-	TRBV5-4	TRBJ2-5	TRBD2	CASSLDPSGAQETQYF	TGTGCCAGCAGCTTGGACCCTAGCGGGGCCCAAGAGACCCAGTACTTC
-	TRBV2	TRBJ2-3	TRBD2	CASSEGASGGADTQYF	TGTGCCAGCAGTGAAGGGGCTAGCGGGGGTGCAGATACGCAGTATTTT
-	TRBV5-8	TRBJ1-1	-	CASSLTGGWEAFF	TGTGCCAGCAGCCTTACGGGGGGCTGGGAAGCTTTCTTT
-	TRBV23-1	TRBJ1-1	-	CATNLQGKMNTEAFF	TGCGCCACGAACCTACAGGGTAAGATGAACACTGAAGCTTTCTTT
-	TRBV2	TRBJ2-1	TRBD2	CASSGGRGYNEQFF	TGTGCCAGCAGTGGAGGGCGGGGGTACAATGAGCAGTTCTTC
-	TRBV4-1	TRBJ1-2	-	CASSPHGGATRTSYGYTF	TGCGCCAGCAGCCCACATGGAGGGGCAACTAGAACAAGCTATGGCTACACCTTC
-	TRBV5-1	TRBJ1-3	-	CASSWGVSGNTIYF	TGCGCCAGCAGCTGGGGCGTCTCTGGAAACACCATATATTTT
-	TRBV11-2	TRBJ2-1	-	CASMRGYEQFF	TGTGCCAGCATGAGAGGCTATGAGCAGTTCTTC
-	TRBV14	TRBJ2-5	-	CASSRMTGVRRETQYF	TGTGCCAGCAGCCGCATGACAGGAGTCAGGAGGGAGACCCAGTACTTC
-	TRBV5-1	TRBJ2-5	-	CASSLGLLGQGQETQYF	TGCGCCAGCAGCTTGGGGCTACTGGGGCAGGGCCAAGAGACCCAGTACTTC
few	TRBV7-9	TRBJ1-2	-	CASSFRRKSSYGYTF	TGTGCCAGCAGCTTTCGGAGGAAGTCTTCCTATGGCTACACCTTC
-	TRBV4-1	TRBJ1-4	TRBD1	CASSQEGRTGGGPNEKLFF	TGCGCCAGCAGCCAAGAGGGGAGAACAGGGGGCGGACCGAATGAAAAACTGTTTTTT
-	TRBV5-1	TRBJ2-5	TRBD1	CASSSYRGGQETQYF	TGCGCCAGCAGCTCCTACAGGGGTGGGCAAGAGACCCAGTACTTC
-	TRBV7-2	TRBJ2-7	TRBD1	CASTLDRVREQYF	TGTGCCAGCACCTTAGACAGGGTGAGGGAGCAGTACTTC
-	TRBV15	TRBJ2-6	TRBD1	CATSLLGQGAGANVLTF	TGTGCCACCAGCTTACTAGGACAGGGCGCTGGGGCCAACGTCCTGACTTTC
-	TRBV7-3	TRBJ2-7	-	CASSWTDRAYEQYF	TGTGCCAGCAGCTGGACGGACAGAGCCTACGAGCAGTACTTC
-	TRBV18	TRBJ2-1	TRBD2	CASHRTSGSYNEQFF	TGTGCCAGCCACAGGACTAGCGGAAGTTACAATGAGCAGTTCTTC
-	TRBV25-1	TRBJ2-1	TRBD2	CASSVTSGSSYNEQFF	TGTGCCAGCAGTGTTACTAGCGGGAGCTCCTACAATGAGCAGTTCTTC
-	TRBV25-1	TRBJ2-2	TRBD2	CASSEAGTSWAGELFF	TGTGCCAGCAGTGAAGCCGGGACTAGCTGGGCCGGGGAGCTGTTTTTT
-	TRBV30	TRBJ1-6	TRBD1	CAWSGGQGNSPLHF	TGTGCCTGGAGTGGGGGACAGGGGAATTCACCCCTCCACTTT
few	TRBV6-5	TRBJ1-1	TRBD1	CARPTGRTEAFF	TGTGCCAGGCCGACAGGGAGGACTGAAGCTTTCTTT
-	TRBV6-1	TRBJ2-1	-	CASSEGQAYNEQFF	TGTGCCAGCAGTGAAGGACAAGCCTACAATGAGCAGTTCTTC
-	TRBV2	TRBJ1-4	TRBD1	CASSRDRGNEKLFF	TGTGCCAGCAGTAGAGACAGGGGGAATGAAAAACTGTTTTTT